This entry is about one T cell receptor beta chain. As handled by the study authors: Amplified reference gene primers provided the basis for estimating nucleated cell counts. Sequencing used immunoSEQ multiplex PCR; TCRdb keeps in-frame clones, though not all of them. The V and J calls and the clone size are those of that table, but D and trimming were determined from the DNA. The sample carries around 52,000 clones, 89% recorded once. The sample originates from a study of blood T cell repertoires in COVID-19. On the study more broadly: Collection of acute and convalescent COVID-19 samples took place in the United States, Italy and Spain. PBMCs, B-cell-depleted T cells, or T cells provided the cDNA or gDNA that made up the material.

The V end was cut by 0 bases, the J end by 1 base, with 15 bases between. Germline V gives CDR1 WNHNN, CDR2 SYGVQD (reference sequence). The CDR3 is made up of 18 amino acids. The chain has TRBV10-1 and TRBJ2-2, with D possibly TRBD1 on 5 matching bases. The source is a woman of 80 years or more with acute or convalescent COVID-19. Sample: peripheral blood. The CDR3 bases are TGCGCCAGCAGTGAGTCGGCTGGGGCAGGGAAGAACACCGGGGAGCTGTTTTTT. It codes for CASSESAGAGKNTGELFF.